This T cell receptor (beta chain) was sequenced for a study of blood T cell repertoires in COVID-19. For the study at large: The samples span acute and convalescent COVID-19 from the United States, Italy and Spain. Sources were T cells, B-cell-depleted T cells, or PBMCs; the material itself was cDNA or gDNA.

Seattle's cohort entered during active infection and was followed longitudinally. The table came from immunoSEQ multiplex PCR; TCRdb's copy has only in-frame clones and leaves some out. The table records about 46,000 clones, 80% to 90% of them present only once. V dropped 3 bases and J dropped 4; count of bases not matched to a gene: 17. The germline CDR1 and CDR2 sequences are SGHNT and YENEEA. The CDR3 is made up of 19 amino acids. The sequence was collected from a woman older than 75 with COVID-19, enrolled during active disease. The sequencing input was peripheral blood. The rearrangement uses TRBV11-3 and TRBJ2-7, with 11 bases matching TRBD2. The CDR3 sequence: CASSFDFYLLAGVRYEQYF. In DNA form, the CDR3 reads TGTGCCAGCAGCTTCGATTTTTACTTACTAGCGGGGGTTAGGTACGAGCAGTACTTC.